This TCR beta chain derives from a study of blood T cell repertoires in COVID-19. Unmatched junction bases numbered 6, after V lost 6 bases and J lost 0 bases. This CDR3 is built from 15 residues. Germline V CDR1 and CDR2: MNHEY, SVGAGI. The table came from immunoSEQ multiplex PCR; TCRdb's copy has only in-frame clones and leaves some out. The table shows 440,000 or so clones, with approximately 89% occurring only once. Sequenced: peripheral blood. This TCR was sampled from a woman aged 40 to 50 with COVID-19, enrolled during active disease. The rearrangement uses TRBV6-5 and TRBJ1-2; TRBD1 aligns across 8 bases. In DNA, the CDR3 is TGTGCCAGCAGGGGACAGGAGACTTCTAACTATGGCTACACCTTC. Its protein product is CASRGQETSNYGYTF.